Below, 4 T cell receptor beta chains from the same sample are listed, as sequenced in a study of control samples from healthy donors and cancer patients. Assay: immunoSEQ multiplex PCR; the TCRdb copy retains only in-frame clones and omits some. The table records about 39,000 clones, about 83% of them present only once. Sequencing was performed on PBMCs. The receptors stem from a woman in her fifties or sixties with lung cancer.

The genes are TRBV4-1 and TRBJ2-5; 10 bases align to TRBD2. CDR3 length: 17 residues. V lost 0 bases and J lost 5; bases outside the gene matches: 9. Per the germline V gene, CDR1 is MGHRA and CDR2 is YSYEKL. CDR3 sequence (DNA): TGCGCCAGCAGCCAAGATTCCCTAGCGGGAGTCAGGGAGACCCAGTACTTC. Its protein is CASSQDSLAGVRETQYF.

This chain connects TRBV9 to TRBJ1-1; no clear D gene. Germline lookup yields CDR1 SGDLS and CDR2 YYNGEE. V shed 2 bases and J shed 7 bases, with 12 bases lying between them. The CDR3 runs 13 residues. The CDR3 region has the DNA TGTGCCAGCAGCGTCGAGGACGAGGGTGAAGCTTTCTTT. Protein sequence: CASSVEDEGEAFF. Combining the CDR3 with reference TRBV9 and TRBJ1-1 gives the whole variable domain DSGVTQTPKHLITATGQRVTLRCSPRSGDLSVYWYQQSLDQGLQFLIQYYNGEERAKGNILERFSAQQFPDLHSELNLSSLELGDSALYFCASSVEDEGEAFFGQGTRLTVV.

V and J are TRBV5-5 and TRBJ1-3, with a tentative D call TRBD1 (6 bases). Germline CDR1 and CDR2: SGHKS and YYEKEE (reference sequence). V lost 0 bases and J 2 bases, leaving 9 bases between the germline ends. This CDR3 has 15 residues. CDR3 residues: CASSLAWTAGNTIYF. The CDR3 DNA reads TGTGCCAGCAGCTTGGCCTGGACAGCTGGAAACACCATATATTTT.

The chain couples TRBV12-3 or TRBV12-4 to TRBJ1-2; possible D gene TRBD1, 6 bases. This CDR3 comprises 12 residues. Trimming removed 4 bases from V and 5 bases from J, with 8 bases in between. The CDR3 loop is CASSSTGYGYTF. The CDR3 DNA reads TGTGCCAGCAGTTCTACAGGGTATGGCTACACCTTC.